What follows are 9 T cell receptor beta chains derived from one specimen sequenced in a study of response to subunit inactivated influenza vaccine (dated 2018 in TCRdb). The method was RT-PCR. The sequencer was an Illumina HiSeq 2500. The public reads were reanalyzed by TCRdb: fastp trimming at Q25, MiXCR alignment, in-frame beta chains only. Entries are consolidated by CDR3 protein sequence, retaining the most common genes and DNA. Counted in this sample were approximately 700,000 distinct CDR3 sequences; approximately 15% of them appeared once. The ten biggest clones cover approximately 10% of the sample. The starting material was PBMCs from blood, obtained 11 to 12 days after vaccination. The receptors were sampled from a man aged 50 to 60 who received an inactivated influenza vaccine. Donor details come from another sample of the same person, matched by shared clones.

There are many counts of this clonotype. The chain is built from TRBV7-9 and TRBJ2-3, with D possibly TRBD2 on 6 matching bases. V lost 4 bases and J 5 bases, leaving 19 bases between the germline ends. CDR1 SEHNR and CDR2 FQNEAQ come from the germline V gene (reference sequence). The CDR3 spans 16 residues. CDR3 in amino acids: CASSSPRAGLRDTQYF. In DNA, the CDR3 is TGTGCCAGCAGCTCCCCCCGGGCTGGACTACGAGATACGCAGTATTTT. The complete variable domain, with remaining parts taken from reference TRBV7-9 and TRBJ2-3, reads DTGVSQNPRHKITKRGQNVTFRCDPISEHNRLYWYRQTLGQGPEFLTYFQNEAQLEKSRLLSDRFSAERPKGSFSTLEIQRTEQGDSAMYLCASSSPRAGLRDTQYFGPGTRLTVL.

This clonotype has a handful of counts. The chain combines TRBV7-7 with TRBJ2-5, with 9 bases matching TRBD1. The CDR3 length is 15 residues. The germline CDR1 and CDR2 sequences are SSHAT and FNYEAQ (reference sequence). V lost 1 base to trimming and J lost 5 bases; unmatched junction nucleotides: 5. The DNA for the CDR3 is TGTGCCAGCAGCTTAGGGACAGGGGTCATGGAGACCCAGTACTTC. Encoded protein: CASSLGTGVMETQYF.

The chain combines TRBV5-5 with TRBJ1-1, with a tentative D call TRBD1 (6 bases). This CDR3 comprises 14 residues. CDR1 SGHKS and CDR2 YYEKEE come from the germline V gene (reference sequence). Trimming took off 5 bases at V and 1 base at J, with 12 bases between the two ends. CDR3: CASRTGPSNTEAFF. The CDR3 bases are TGTGCCAGCAGAACAGGGCCCTCGAACACTGAAGCTTTCTTT.

This clonotype has only a few counts. The rearrangement joins TRBV14 to TRBJ2-1, with 8 positions matching TRBD1. V was pared by 2 bases and J by 10 bases, with 10 bases of the junction left unmatched. From germline, CDR1 is SGHDN and CDR2 FVKESK. CDR3 size: 15 residues. The CDR3 is CASSQIDRGREEQFF. DNA for the CDR3: TGTGCCAGCAGCCAAATAGACAGGGGCAGGGAGGAGCAGTTCTTC.

J is TRBJ2-3 and V is TRBV4-3; D might be TRBD2 (6 bases). V lost 0 bases and J 2 bases, leaving 21 bases between the germline ends. The CDR3 consists of 19 residues. Germline V gives CDR1 LGHNA, CDR2 YSLEER. DNA for the CDR3: TGCGCCAGCAGCCAAGATTGGGGGGAGGTTACTATTTTCACAGATACGCAGTATTTT. As protein: CASSQDWGEVTIFTDTQYF.

The sample holds many counts of this clonotype. This rearrangement joins TRBV5-6 to TRBJ1-1; no reliable D call. CDR1 SGHDT and CDR2 YYEEEE come from the germline V gene. There are 11 residues in the CDR3. Trimming stripped 0 bases from V and 9 bases from J, with 6 bases between. CDR3 bases: TGTGCCAGCAGCTTGGGAGGGAAAGCTTTCTTT. Translating it yields CASSLGGKAFF.

This chain uses TRBV7-2 with TRBJ2-7; 7 positions agree with TRBD1. CDR3 length equals 14 residues. Trimming at V came to 3 bases and at J to 6 bases, leaving 8 bases not matched to a gene. CDR1 and CDR2 (germline): SGHTA, FQGNSA. The CDR3 is CASSFGTVKGEQYF. The CDR3 nucleotides read TGTGCCAGCAGCTTCGGGACAGTAAAGGGCGAGCAGTACTTC.

In its sample, this clonotype was seen many times. The chain links TRBV5-6 to TRBJ2-1, with D perhaps TRBD1 or TRBD2 (5 bases each). This CDR3 contains 15 residues. Germline CDR1 reads SGHDT; CDR2 reads YYEEEE. Trimming took off 3 bases at V and 8 bases at J, with 18 bases between the two ends. The chain's CDR3 is CASSWGTSWGDEQFF. The CDR3 DNA is TGTGCCAGCAGCTGGGGGACCAGCTGGGGCGATGAGCAGTTCTTC.

This chain links TRBV2 with TRBJ2-1; TRBD2 agrees at 12 bases. Germline CDR1 SNHLY, CDR2 FYNNEI. CDR3 length: 16 residues. V gave up 6 bases and J gave up 5 bases; unmatched junction bases: 8. CDR3 residues: CASRRTSGVSHNEQFF. Here the CDR3 DNA reads TGTGCCAGCAGAAGGACTAGCGGGGTTTCCCACAATGAGCAGTTCTTC.